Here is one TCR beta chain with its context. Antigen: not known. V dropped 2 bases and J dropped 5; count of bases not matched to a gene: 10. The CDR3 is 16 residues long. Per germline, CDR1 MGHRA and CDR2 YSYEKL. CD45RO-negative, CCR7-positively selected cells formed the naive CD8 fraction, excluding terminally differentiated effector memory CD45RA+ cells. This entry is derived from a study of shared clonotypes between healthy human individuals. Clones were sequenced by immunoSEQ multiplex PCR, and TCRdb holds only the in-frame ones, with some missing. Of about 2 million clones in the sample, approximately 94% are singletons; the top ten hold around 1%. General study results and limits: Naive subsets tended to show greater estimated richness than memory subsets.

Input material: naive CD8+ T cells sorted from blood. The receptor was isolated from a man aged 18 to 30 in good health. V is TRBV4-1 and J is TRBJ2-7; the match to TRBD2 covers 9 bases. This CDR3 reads CASSQLTGLAIHEQYF. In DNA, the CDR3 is TGCGCCAGCAGCCAATTAACGGGACTAGCTATCCACGAGCAGTACTTC.